These T cell receptor beta chains were read from a single sample in a study of shared clonotypes between healthy human individuals. Assay: immunoSEQ multiplex PCR; the TCRdb copy retains only in-frame clones and omits some. The profile shows 2 million to 2.5 million clones, roughly 95% of them singletons. What was sequenced was naive CD8+ T cells sorted from blood. These receptors were taken from a young man in good health. Each CDR3 is given with its conserved first and last residue. A D gene is named only where the DNA matches it firmly. Clone size is shown for a subset of rows, as once, few, many or a class of expanded clone.

abundance	d_gene	j_gene	v_gene	CDR3nt	CDR3aa
-	-	TRBJ2-7	TRBV28	TGTGCCAGCAGTAGCGGACTCCCCGGGGAGCAGTACTTC	CASSSGLPGEQYF
-	-	TRBJ2-1	TRBV10-2	TGCGCCAGCAGTGACTGGGCGAGAGCCAATGAGCAGTTCTTC	CASSDWARANEQFF
-	-	TRBJ2-5	TRBV4-1	TGCGCCAGCAGCCAAGTCCCGACAGGCTCCGAGACCCAGTACTTC	CASSQVPTGSETQYF
-	-	TRBJ2-7	TRBV6-5	TGTGCCAGCAGTCCTAATACAGGGGACTGGGAGCAGTACTTC	CASSPNTGDWEQYF
-	-	TRBJ2-1	TRBV19	TGTGCCAGTAGTAACCCGACTAGTTACAATGAGCAGTTCTTC	CASSNPTSYNEQFF
once	-	TRBJ2-7	TRBV29-1	TGCAGCGTGATGGACACCGTCGGGAAGTACTTC	CSVMDTVGKYF
-	-	TRBJ2-7	TRBV4-1	TGCGCCAGCAGCTCCGCCGGGACGTCCTCCCTCGAGCAGTACTTC	CASSSAGTSSLEQYF
-	TRBD1	TRBJ2-7	TRBV4-1	TGCGCCAGCAGCCAAAGAGCTGGACAGGGTGCCTCCTACGAGCAGTACTTC	CASSQRAGQGASYEQYF
-	-	TRBJ1-2	TRBV7-9	TGTGCCAGCAGCTTAGTGAACAGGGACGTTCCCGAAACCTTC	CASSLVNRDVPETF
-	TRBD1	TRBJ2-1	TRBV6-1	TGTGCCAGCACCGGGACAGGTGCGTACAATGAGCAGTTCTTC	CASTGTGAYNEQFF
-	-	TRBJ2-5	TRBV6-6	TGTGCCAGCAGTTACTCGACAGCTGAACCTCGGGAGACCCAGTACTTC	CASSYSTAEPRETQYF
-	TRBD1	TRBJ2-7	TRBV5-1	TGCGCCAGCAGCTTGACCGGGACAGGGGGCTACGAGCAGTACTTC	CASSLTGTGGYEQYF
few	-	TRBJ2-2	TRBV9	TGTGCCAGCAGCGTAGGGACCGGGGAGCTGTTTTTT	CASSVGTGELFF
-	-	TRBJ1-1	TRBV4-1	TGCGCCAGCAGCCAAGGACAGTTACATAACACTGAAGCTTTCTTT	CASSQGQLHNTEAFF
-	-	TRBJ1-1	TRBV9	TGTGCCAGCAGCGGATGGGACTTGGGGACTGAAGCTTTCTTT	CASSGWDLGTEAFF
-	-	TRBJ2-7	TRBV19	TGTGCCAGTAGTCCCGGGACTCCCTACGAGCAGTACTTC	CASSPGTPYEQYF
-	-	TRBJ1-3	TRBV10-3	TGTGCCATCAGTGACTACAACTCTGGAAACACCATATATTTT	CAISDYNSGNTIYF
once	TRBD2	TRBJ2-7	TRBV4-1	TGCGCCAGCAGCCAAGAGGCGGGGGGCTCCTACGAGCAGTACTTC	CASSQEAGGSYEQYF
-	TRBD2	TRBJ2-3	TRBV29-1	TGCAGCGTTGGAAACAGCGGGAGTCATGCAGATACGCAGTATTTT	CSVGNSGSHADTQYF
-	-	TRBJ2-7	TRBV5-4	TGTGCCAGCAGCTTGGGACCGCTGAACTACGAGGGGCAGTACTTC	CASSLGPLNYEGQYF
-	-	TRBJ2-2	TRBV15	TGTGCCACCAGCAGAGATCGGGGGACCGCTAACACCGGGGAGCTGTTTTTT	CATSRDRGTANTGELFF
-	-	TRBJ1-4	TRBV10-1	TGCGCCAGCACCCCGGGGAGGGGTGTTCGAGAAAAACTGTTTTTT	CASTPGRGVREKLFF
-	-	TRBJ1-5	TRBV19	TGTGCCAGTAGTATAACGGGGAGTGGGGATTCGCCCCAGCATTTT	CASSITGSGDSPQHF
-	TRBD1	TRBJ1-1	TRBV10-1	TGCGCCAGCAGTGTAAATACAGGGGTTATGAACACTGAAGCTTTCTTT	CASSVNTGVMNTEAFF
-	-	TRBJ2-7	TRBV27	TGTGCCAGCAGTTTATCTAGAGGGGCAGTTGGCTACGAGCAGTACTTC	CASSLSRGAVGYEQYF
once	-	TRBJ2-5	TRBV11-3	TGTGCCAGCAGCTTAGGAGGAGACCAAGAGACCCAGTACTTC	CASSLGGDQETQYF
-	-	TRBJ2-4	TRBV28	TGTGCCAGCAGAAGATCGGCAGGGGCGGATTCGGACATTCAGTACTTC	CASRRSAGADSDIQYF
-	-	TRBJ1-1	TRBV30	TGTGCCTGGTGTTACGGGACTAACACTGAAGCTTTCTTT	CAWCYGTNTEAFF
-	TRBD2	TRBJ2-1	TRBV4-3	TGCGCCAGCAGCCACAGCGGGATAGATGAGCAGTTCTTC	CASSHSGIDEQFF
-	-	TRBJ2-7	TRBV5-6	TGTGCCAGCAGCCCCGAGGCGGCCTACGAGCAGTACTTC	CASSPEAAYEQYF
-	-	TRBJ2-3	TRBV2	TGTGCCAGCAGTGGGGGCAGGGCAACTGATACGCAGTATTTT	CASSGGRATDTQYF
-	TRBD2	TRBJ2-7	TRBV5-6	TGTGCCAGCAGCCTGGGACTAGCGGGAGAGGGGGACGAGCAGTACTTC	CASSLGLAGEGDEQYF
-	-	TRBJ2-7	TRBV6-5	TGTGCCAGCAGTAGCGGCACCTACGAGCAGTACTTC	CASSSGTYEQYF